These 30 T cell receptor beta chains came from one sample sequenced in a study of cytomegalovirus exposure and HLA in healthy donors. It was with 60 Vbeta and 13 Jbeta primers that the PCR ran. Clones were read by immunoSEQ multiplex PCR, and TCRdb kept only the in-frame ones, dropping some. The sample consists of 130,000 to 150,000 clones, about 79% of them appearing once. Sequencing was performed on PBMCs. The origin of the receptors is a woman aged 25 to 39 in good health and CMV-seronegative.

The chain is built from TRBV12-5 and TRBJ1-1; possibly TRBD1 for D (6 bases). CDR1 is LGHNT, CDR2 FRNRAP, per germline. The CDR3 has 14 amino acids. Trimming shortened V by 5 bases and J by 1 base, and 11 bases separated the two germline ends. CDR3 amino acids: CASGPGDPNTEAFF. CDR3 coding DNA: TGTGCTAGTGGTCCAGGGGACCCGAACACTGAAGCTTTCTTT.

On this clone itself: The sample has other DNA sequences that encode this CDR3 too. The rearrangement joins TRBV6-5 to TRBJ1-1; no definite D call. The CDR3 totals 11 residues. Germline V gives CDR1 MNHEY, CDR2 SVGAGI. Trimming removed 6 bases from V and 4 bases from J, with 6 bases in between. Here the CDR3 DNA reads TGTGCCAGCAGGGGAGGCACTGAAGCTTTCTTT. Protein: CASRGGTEAFF.

The chain employs TRBV5-4 and TRBJ1-6; 9 bases are shared with TRBD1. This CDR3 is 15 amino acids long. V trimming: 4 bases; J trimming: 8 bases; junction bases outside the gene matches: 7. Germline assignment: CDR1 SGHNT and CDR2 YYREEE (reference sequence). CDR3 nucleotides: TGTGCCAGCAGCACCCCCGGGACAGGGTATTCACCCCTCCACTTT. Translation gives CASSTPGTGYSPLHF. Full variable domain (rest looked up from reference TRBV5-4 and TRBJ1-6): ETGVTQSPTHLIKTRGQQVTLRCSSQSGHNTVSWYQQALGQGPQFIFQYYREEENGRGNFPPRFSGLQFPNYSSELNVNALELDDSALYLCASSTPGTGYSPLHFGNGTRLTVT.

The chain couples TRBV6-4 to TRBJ2-7, with D perhaps TRBD2 (7 bases). CDR3 length equals 12 residues. The germline CDR1 and CDR2 sequences are MRHNA and SNTAGT. V was pared by 6 bases and J by 6 bases, with 12 bases between. The CDR3 here is CASRRGGLEQYF. The DNA for the CDR3 is TGTGCCAGCAGAAGGGGGGGCCTCGAGCAGTACTTC.

CDR3 region: CASSLDPGGTYNEQFF. Here the CDR3 DNA reads TGTGCCAGCAGCTTAGATCCGGGGGGTACCTACAATGAGCAGTTCTTC. The chain links TRBV11-2 to TRBJ2-1, with TRBD2 matching over 7 bases. The CDR3 runs to 16 residues. The germline V gene encodes CDR1 SGHAT and CDR2 FQNNGV. V dropped 0 bases and J dropped 2; count of bases not matched to a gene: 4.

This sequence joins TRBV6-1 and TRBJ1-5; weak D call: TRBD1 (5 bases). This CDR3 spans 14 amino acids. Germline V gene sequence: CDR1 MNHNS, CDR2 SASEGT. The V end lost 0 bases, the J end lost 7 bases, and 10 bases lay between the germline ends. Here the CDR3 DNA reads TGTGCCAGCAGTGAAGCCGGAGGGGAACAGCCCCAGCATTTT. This translates into CASSEAGGEQPQHF.

This clone appeared a few times. The CDR3, as DNA: TGTGCCATCAAGAGCGGGACTGGGTCGGTCCTCCACTTT. Protein sequence: CAIKSGTGSVLHF. The chain carries TRBV2 and TRBJ1-6, with D tentatively TRBD1 (5 bases). Trimming removed 10 bases from V and 15 bases from J, with 22 bases in between. Germline CDR1 is SNHLY and CDR2 is FYNNEI. The CDR3 is 13 residues long.

V usage is TRBV10-2 and J usage is TRBJ2-7; TRBD1 matches 10 bases. V shed 8 bases, J shed 3 bases, and the junction held 4 bases outside the gene matches. The CDR3 consists of 13 residues. From germline, CDR1 is WSHSY and CDR2 SAAADI. Here the CDR3 reads CASCRDRGYEQYF. CDR3 DNA: TGCGCCAGCTGCCGGGACAGGGGCTACGAGCAGTACTTC.

The chain joins TRBV7-8 to TRBJ1-2; 7 bases map to TRBD1. The ends lost 5 bases at V and 8 bases at J; junction bases unmatched: 5. CDR3 length equals 12 residues. CDR1 is SGHVS, CDR2 FQNEAQ, per germline. The CDR3 sequence is CASSPGTEGYTF. In DNA form, the CDR3 reads TGTGCCAGCAGCCCTGGGACAGAGGGCTACACCTTC. Variable domain in full (rest from reference TRBV7-8 and TRBJ1-2): GAGVSQSPRYKVAKRGQDVALRCDPISGHVSLFWYQQALGQGPEFLTYFQNEAQLDKSGLPSDRFFAERPEGSVSTLKIQRTQQEDSAVYLCASSPGTEGYTFGSGTRLTVV.

This chain uses TRBV9 with TRBJ2-2; a possible D gene is TRBD1 (6 bases). Germline-derived CDR1 and CDR2 are SGDLS and YYNGEE. CDR3 size: 16 residues. The V gene lost 0 bases and the J gene lost 6 bases, with 15 bases spanning the gap. CDR3 sequence (DNA): TGTGCCAGCAGCGTAGATGGGGGCGGTTTTTCCGGGGAGCTGTTTTTT. Amino acid sequence: CASSVDGGGFSGELFF.

V usage is TRBV5-1 and J usage is TRBJ1-1; D call uncertain. This CDR3 contains 14 residues. Germline V gene data show CDR1 as SGHRS and CDR2 as YFSETQ. V was pared by 1 base and J by 2 bases, with 9 bases between. The CDR3 DNA reads as TGCGCCAGCAGCTTGCGCCAGATTAACACTGAAGCTTTCTTT. Its protein is CASSLRQINTEAFF. Full variable domain (outside the CDR3, taken from reference TRBV5-1 and TRBJ1-1): KAGVTQTPRYLIKTRGQQVTLSCSPISGHRSVSWYQQTPGQGLQFLFEYFSETQRNKGNFPGRFSGRQFSNSRSEMNVSTLELGDSALYLCASSLRQINTEAFFGQGTRLTVV.

The rearrangement links TRBV6-5 to TRBJ1-2; 8 positions agree with TRBD1. The CDR3 has 12 residues. The V gene's germline CDR1 is MNHEY and CDR2 SVGAGI. With V trimmed by 7 bases and J by 8 bases, 6 bases remained unmatched. The CDR3 coding sequence is TGTGCCAGCACTCGGACAGGGAACGGCTACACCTTC. The encoded protein is CASTRTGNGYTF.

The chain employs TRBV6-5 and TRBJ2-7; 9 bases are a match to TRBD1. J was trimmed by 5 bases and V by 0 bases; bases with no gene match: 2. CDR1 is MNHEY and CDR2 is SVGAGI in the germline V gene. This CDR3 is built from 14 residues. The CDR3 spells CASSYSGTGNEQYF. DNA for the CDR3: TGTGCCAGCAGTTACTCGGGGACAGGGAACGAGCAGTACTTC.

This chain connects TRBV6-1 to TRBJ1-5, with D tentatively TRBD1 (5 bases). The CDR3 sequence is 12 residues long. CDR1 is MNHNS, CDR2 SASEGT, per germline. The V and J ends lost 7 bases and 7 bases respectively, with 11 bases between them. Here the CDR3 DNA reads TGTGCCAGCATACGGGGGAGGCAGCCCCAGCATTTT. Translation: CASIRGRQPQHF.

J is TRBJ1-1 and V is TRBV6-5; TRBD1 matches 8 bases. Germline V gives CDR1 MNHEY, CDR2 SVGAGI. Trimming removed 5 bases from V and 3 bases from J; junction bases left unmatched: 5. CDR3 size: 14 residues. In nucleotides, the CDR3 is TGTGCCAGCAGTACGCCAGGGGGCGACACTGAAGCTTTCTTT. Amino acid sequence: CASSTPGGDTEAFF.

This chain links TRBV1 with TRBJ2-1; TRBD1, as called in the table, went unchecked against the DNA. TRBV1 is designated a pseudogene. The CDR3 sequence is 15 residues long. The CDR3, as DNA: TGCACCAGCAGCCAAAGGGGGATTGAGGGGTATGAGCAGTTCTTC. Residues: CTSSQRGIEGYEQFF.

The rearrangement links TRBV11-3 to TRBJ1-1; tentatively, D is TRBD1 (6 bases). V gave up 4 bases and J gave up 4 bases, with 13 bases separating them. CDR1 is SGHNT, CDR2 YENEEA, per germline. This CDR3 has 14 residues. CDR3 DNA sequence: TGTGCCAGCAGCTGGAACAGGGCGAGCACTGAAGCTTTCTTT. As protein: CASSWNRASTEAFF. Variable domain in full (rest from reference TRBV11-3 and TRBJ1-1): EAGVVQSPRYKIIEKKQPVAFWCNPISGHNTLYWYLQNLGQGPELLIRYENEEAVDDSQLPKDRFSAERLKGVDSTLKIQPAELGDSAVYLCASSWNRASTEAFFGQGTRLTVV.

This clone was observed a handful of times. This chain uses TRBV4-3 with TRBJ1-1; weak D call: TRBD1 (6 bases). Looked up from germline, CDR1 is LGHNA and CDR2 is YSLEER. V was trimmed by 0 bases and J by 0 bases, leaving 8 bases between them. The CDR3 length is 15 residues. As DNA, the CDR3 is TGCGCCAGCAGCCAAGATCAGGGGATGAACACTGAAGCTTTCTTT. It encodes CASSQDQGMNTEAFF.

This clone was counted only a few times. The chain couples TRBV29-1 to TRBJ2-2, with TRBD1 matching over 10 bases. V shed 7 bases, J shed 4 bases, and the junction held 3 bases outside the gene matches. There are 13 residues in the CDR3. Germline CDR1 SQVTM, CDR2 ANQGSEA. CDR3: CSGRTGGTGELFF. In DNA form, the CDR3 reads TGCAGCGGCCGGACAGGGGGCACCGGGGAGCTGTTTTTT.

This chain links TRBV6-1 with TRBJ2-3; possible D gene TRBD2, 6 bases. Germline CDR1 reads MNHNS; CDR2 reads SASEGT. Trimming pared 2 bases from V and 1 base from J, leaving 10 bases between. This CDR3 region has 15 residues. CDR3 nucleotides: TGTGCCAGCAGTGAACTAGCGCAGGGCACAGATACGCAGTATTTT. It encodes CASSELAQGTDTQYF.

The gene calls are TRBV2 and TRBJ1-2, with a tentative D call TRBD1 (6 bases). This CDR3 is 12 amino acids long. Deletions cut 5 bases from V and 12 bases from J, with 16 bases between. Germline-derived CDR1 and CDR2 are SNHLY and FYNNEI. CDR3 in amino acids: CASSTTGVLDTF. DNA for the CDR3: TGTGCCAGCAGTACGACAGGTGTATTGGACACCTTC.

This chain joins TRBV27 and TRBJ1-2; 9 bases line up with TRBD1. V lost 3 bases, J lost 6 bases, and 14 bases stayed unmatched. The germline gives CDR1 MNHEY, CDR2 SMNVEV (reference sequence). The CDR3 length is 17 residues. The chain's CDR3 is CASSFGSKGTGWDGYTF. The CDR3 DNA reads as TGTGCCAGCAGTTTTGGGTCGAAGGGGACAGGGTGGGATGGCTACACCTTC.

V gene TRBV21-1 combines with J gene TRBJ2-6; the D call of TRBD1 is as the table states it, not checked on the DNA. TRBV21-1 represents a pseudogene. The CDR3 covers 17 residues. In DNA form, the CDR3 reads TGTGCCAGCAGCAAGGGACAGGGGAGCTCTGGGGCCAACGTCCTGACTTTC. Translating it yields CASSKGQGSSGANVLTF.

The V gene is TRBV5-1, the J gene TRBJ1-1; D gene ambiguous. Germline values: CDR1 SGHRS, CDR2 YFSETQ. CDR3 length equals 14 residues. V lost 2 bases, J lost 6 bases, and 14 bases lay in between. CDR3 sequence: CASSLNRGNSEAFF. CDR3 DNA: TGCGCCAGCAGCTTAAATCGGGGAAATTCTGAAGCTTTCTTT. Drawing the rest from reference TRBV5-1 and TRBJ1-1, the complete variable domain is KAGVTQTPRYLIKTRGQQVTLSCSPISGHRSVSWYQQTPGQGLQFLFEYFSETQRNKGNFPGRFSGRQFSNSRSEMNVSTLELGDSALYLCASSLNRGNSEAFFGQGTRLTVV.

The rearrangement uses TRBV5-1 and TRBJ2-1; 13 nucleotides line up with TRBD2. V was pared by 4 bases and J by 6 bases, with 4 bases of the junction left unmatched. The germline V gene encodes CDR1 SGHRS and CDR2 YFSETQ. The CDR3 runs to 15 residues. The CDR3 bases are TGCGCCAGCAGCCCCGGACTAGCGGGGGCCAATGAGCAGTTCTTC. Its translation is CASSPGLAGANEQFF. The complete variable domain, with remaining parts taken from reference TRBV5-1 and TRBJ2-1, reads KAGVTQTPRYLIKTRGQQVTLSCSPISGHRSVSWYQQTPGQGLQFLFEYFSETQRNKGNFPGRFSGRQFSNSRSEMNVSTLELGDSALYLCASSPGLAGANEQFFGPGTRLTVL.

The chain is built from TRBV6-5 and TRBJ2-1; TRBD2 matches at 8 bases. This CDR3 contains 15 residues. V shed 4 bases and J 3 bases; nucleotides not matched to a gene: 5. From germline, CDR1 is MNHEY and CDR2 SVGAGI. The CDR3 nucleotides are TGTGCCAGCAGTTCTGAGCGGGGGAACTACAATGAGCAGTTCTTC. It codes for CASSSERGNYNEQFF.

The chain's CDR3 is CASSPGVRDGYTF. The CDR3, as DNA: TGTGCCAGCAGTCCCGGGGTACGGGATGGCTACACCTTC. The chain links TRBV25-1 to TRBJ1-2; D is ambiguous. Trimming stripped 5 bases from V and 6 bases from J, with 13 bases between. Germline V gives CDR1 MGHDK, CDR2 SYGVNS. This CDR3 comprises 13 residues.

The chain joins TRBV5-4 to TRBJ2-1; unclear D gene. V was cut by 4 bases and J by 2 bases, with 19 bases left in between. The CDR3 loop spans 17 amino acids. Germline CDR1 reads SGHNT; CDR2 reads YYREEE (reference sequence). This CDR3 is CASSPEHGRVTYNEQFF. The CDR3 DNA reads TGTGCCAGCAGCCCGGAGCACGGTCGGGTCACCTACAATGAGCAGTTCTTC.

V usage is TRBV5-8 and J usage is TRBJ2-3, with TRBD2 matching over 15 bases. The CDR3 is 15 residues long. With 3 bases clipped from V and 5 bases from J, the junction kept 1 base outside the gene matches. Per the germline V gene, CDR1 is SGHTS and CDR2 is YDEGEE. The CDR3 region has the DNA TGTGCCAGCAGCTCGGGACTAGCGGGGGGAGATACGCAGTATTTT. Its protein product is CASSSGLAGGDTQYF.

This clone is a singleton in its sample. The chain joins TRBV5-5 to TRBJ1-1; D ambiguous. The CDR3 contains 16 residues. Germline V gives CDR1 SGHKS, CDR2 YYEKEE (reference sequence). V was cut by 1 base and J by 5 bases, with 18 bases left in between. Here the CDR3 reads CASSLIVSSGDTEAFF. The CDR3, as DNA: TGTGCCAGCAGCTTGATAGTTTCTTCCGGGGATACTGAAGCTTTCTTT. Supplemented by reference TRBV5-5 and TRBJ1-1, the full variable domain reads DAGVTQSPTHLIKTRGQQVTLRCSPISGHKSVSWYQQVLGQGPQFIFQYYEKEERGRGNFPDRFSARQFPNYSSELNVNALLLGDSALYLCASSLIVSSGDTEAFFGQGTRLTVV.